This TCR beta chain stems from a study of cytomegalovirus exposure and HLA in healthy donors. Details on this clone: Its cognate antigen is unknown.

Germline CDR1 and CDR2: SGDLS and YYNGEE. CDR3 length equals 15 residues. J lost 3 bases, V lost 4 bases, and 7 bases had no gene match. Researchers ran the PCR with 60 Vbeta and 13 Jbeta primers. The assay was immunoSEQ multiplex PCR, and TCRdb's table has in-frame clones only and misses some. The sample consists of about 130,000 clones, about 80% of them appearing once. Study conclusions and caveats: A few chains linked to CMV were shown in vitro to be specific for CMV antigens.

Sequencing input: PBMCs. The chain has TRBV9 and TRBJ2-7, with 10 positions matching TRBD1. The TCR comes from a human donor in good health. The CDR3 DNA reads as TGTGCCAGCAGCCCACGGGACAGGGGTATCTACGAGCAGTACTTC. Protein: CASSPRDRGIYEQYF.